This T cell receptor (beta chain) was sequenced for a study of T cell clones after liver transplantation. Study details: Immunosuppression withdrawal was tried within 2 years after liver transplantation in this trial. Three of eight recipients were HCV-positive; others had non-autoimmune, non-viral indications.

The assay was immunoSEQ multiplex PCR, and TCRdb's table has in-frame clones only and misses some. This table holds 70,000 to 85,000 clones, roughly 80% found once. Sorting of unstimulated PBMCs yielded separate CD3+CD4+ and CD3+CD8+ fractions. Notes on this clone: Its antigen remains unidentified.

From germline, CDR1 is SQVTM and CDR2 ANQGSEA. The V and J ends lost 5 bases and 4 bases respectively, with 14 bases between them. This CDR3 is built from 13 residues. Whole-study results and caveats: These preliminary findings come from unstandardized post-transplant sampling times.

The J gene is TRBJ1-1, the V gene TRBV29-1; no firm D call. The sample here was CD4+ T cells from blood, taken before liver transplant. This TCR was sampled from a human donor who received a liver transplant. The CDR3 DNA follows: TGCAGCGTTTTCATTTTTTCGGGCACTGAAGCTTTCTTT. This codes for CSVFIFSGTEAFF.